Following are 7 T cell receptor beta chains from one sample sequenced in a study of shared clonotypes between healthy human individuals. Assay used: immunoSEQ multiplex PCR; TCRdb lists only in-frame clones, some missing. The data show 550,000 to 800,000 clones, roughly 91% seen once. Material: memory CD8+ T cells from PBMCs. Subset given: CD45RO+ cells pooled with CCR7-negative TemRA cells. The receptors were sampled from a man aged 18 to 29 in good health. Some clones in this sample may be carry-over from other donors' samples.

The CDR3 sequence is CASSFGLAGQTSTDTQYF. In DNA, the CDR3 is TGTGCCAGCAGCTTCGGACTAGCGGGACAAACTAGCACAGATACGCAGTATTTT. V gene TRBV5-6 combines with J gene TRBJ2-3; 12 bases line up with TRBD2. Germline loops: CDR1 SGHDT, CDR2 YYEEEE. Trimming at V came to 2 bases and at J to 0 bases, leaving 7 bases not matched to a gene. The CDR3 sequence is 18 residues long. The complete variable domain, with remaining parts taken from reference TRBV5-6 and TRBJ2-3, reads DAGVTQSPTHLIKTRGQQVTLRCSPKSGHDTVSWYQQALGQGPQFIFQYYEEEERQRGNFPDRFSGHQFPNYSSELNVNALLLGDSALYLCASSFGLAGQTSTDTQYFGPGTRLTVL.

The CDR3 DNA reads TGTGCCAGTAGTTCTTTACAGGGCCCCGAGCAGTACTTC. Its protein is CASSSLQGPEQYF. The chain recombines TRBV19 with TRBJ2-7, with D perhaps TRBD1 (6 bases). Germline assignment: CDR1 LNHDA and CDR2 SQIVND (reference sequence). V lost 5 bases to trimming and J lost 6 bases, with 14 bases between them. This CDR3 spans 13 amino acids.

The rearrangement links TRBV5-1 to TRBJ2-3, with D hard to call. This CDR3 spans 13 amino acids. Between the trimmed V and J ends, which lost 2 bases and 5 bases, there was a span of 9 bases. Germline CDR1 and CDR2: SGHRS and YFSETQ. In nucleotides, the CDR3 is TGCGCCAGCAGCTTTGGGGAAATAGATACGCAGTATTTT. Translation gives CASSFGEIDTQYF.

The V gene is TRBV5-1, the J gene TRBJ2-1; D unclear. The V gene's germline CDR1 is SGHRS and CDR2 YFSETQ. The CDR3 has 14 amino acids. Trimming pared 3 bases from V and 0 bases from J, leaving 7 bases between. The chain's CDR3 is CASSWGNSYNEQFF. CDR3 coding DNA: TGCGCCAGCAGCTGGGGTAACTCCTACAATGAGCAGTTCTTC.

CDR3 in DNA: TGTGCCAGCCGGGGGACAGGGGGCTATCAGCCCCAGCATTTT. Protein product: CASRGTGGYQPQHF. This chain connects TRBV27 to TRBJ1-5; 12 bases fit TRBD1. V dropped 8 bases and J dropped 5; count of bases not matched to a gene: 4. CDR3 length equals 14 residues. Germline V gives CDR1 MNHEY, CDR2 SMNVEV (reference sequence).

V gene TRBV4-3 combines with J gene TRBJ2-6; D is unresolved. Looked up from germline, CDR1 is LGHNA and CDR2 is YSLEER. The ends were cut back, 4 bases at V and 5 bases at J, with 9 bases in the middle. This CDR3 spans 14 amino acids. The CDR3 spells CASSPLERANVLTF. Here the CDR3 DNA reads TGCGCCAGCAGCCCCCTCGAGCGGGCCAACGTCCTGACTTTC.

This chain uses TRBV4-3 with TRBJ2-6; no clear D. The CDR3 totals 19 residues. V was pared by 0 bases and J by 0 bases, with 15 bases between. The germline gives CDR1 LGHNA, CDR2 YSLEER. The CDR3 region is CASSQDPAPTRSGANVLTF. DNA for the CDR3: TGCGCCAGCAGCCAAGATCCGGCACCCACTCGCTCTGGGGCCAACGTCCTGACTTTC.